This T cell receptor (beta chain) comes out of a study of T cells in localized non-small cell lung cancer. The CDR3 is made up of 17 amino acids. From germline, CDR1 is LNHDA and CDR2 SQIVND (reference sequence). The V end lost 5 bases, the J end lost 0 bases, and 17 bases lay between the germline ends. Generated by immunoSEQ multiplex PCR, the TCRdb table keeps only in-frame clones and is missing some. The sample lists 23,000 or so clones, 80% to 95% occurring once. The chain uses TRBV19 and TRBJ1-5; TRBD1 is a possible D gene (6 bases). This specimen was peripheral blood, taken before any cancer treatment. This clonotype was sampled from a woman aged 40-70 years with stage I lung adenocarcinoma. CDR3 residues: CASSVQGAGDSNQPQHF. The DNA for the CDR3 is TGTGCCAGTAGTGTACAGGGTGCGGGGGATAGCAATCAGCCCCAGCATTTT.